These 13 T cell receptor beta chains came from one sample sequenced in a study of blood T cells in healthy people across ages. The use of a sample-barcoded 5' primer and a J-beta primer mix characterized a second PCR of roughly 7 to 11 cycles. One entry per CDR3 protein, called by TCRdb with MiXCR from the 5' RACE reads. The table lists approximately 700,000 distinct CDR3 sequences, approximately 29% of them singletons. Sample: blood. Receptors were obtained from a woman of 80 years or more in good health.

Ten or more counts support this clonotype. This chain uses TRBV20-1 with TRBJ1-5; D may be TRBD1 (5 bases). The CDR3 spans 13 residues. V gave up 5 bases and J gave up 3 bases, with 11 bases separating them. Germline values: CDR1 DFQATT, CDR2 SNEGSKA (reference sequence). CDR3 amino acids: CSAWAGYNQPQHF. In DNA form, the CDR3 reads TGCAGTGCTTGGGCAGGGTACAATCAGCCCCAGCATTTT.

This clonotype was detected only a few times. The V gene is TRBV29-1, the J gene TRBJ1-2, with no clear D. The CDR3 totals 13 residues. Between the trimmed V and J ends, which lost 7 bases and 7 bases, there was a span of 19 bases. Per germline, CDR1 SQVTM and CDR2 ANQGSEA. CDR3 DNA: TGCAGCGCCGGGAACAAAGGCGTTAGTGGCTACACCTTC. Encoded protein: CSAGNKGVSGYTF.

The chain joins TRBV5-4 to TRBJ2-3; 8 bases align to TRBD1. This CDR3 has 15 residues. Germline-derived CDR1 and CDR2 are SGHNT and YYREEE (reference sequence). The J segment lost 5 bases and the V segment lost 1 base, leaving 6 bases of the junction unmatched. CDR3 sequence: CASSLNRGLVDTQYF. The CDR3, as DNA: TGTGCCAGCAGCTTGAACAGGGGGTTGGTAGATACGCAGTATTTT.

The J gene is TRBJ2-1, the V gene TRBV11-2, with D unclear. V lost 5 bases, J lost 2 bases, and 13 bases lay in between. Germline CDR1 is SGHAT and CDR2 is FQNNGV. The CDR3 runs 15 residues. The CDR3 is CASSQAGGPYNEQFF. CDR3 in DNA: TGTGCCAGCAGCCAAGCTGGCGGACCCTACAATGAGCAGTTCTTC. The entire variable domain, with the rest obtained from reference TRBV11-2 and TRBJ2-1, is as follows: EAGVAQSPRYKIIEKRQSVAFWCNPISGHATLYWYQQILGQGPKLLIQFQNNGVVDDSQLPKDRFSAERLKGVDSTLKIQPAKLEDSAVYLCASSQAGGPYNEQFFGPGTRLTVL.

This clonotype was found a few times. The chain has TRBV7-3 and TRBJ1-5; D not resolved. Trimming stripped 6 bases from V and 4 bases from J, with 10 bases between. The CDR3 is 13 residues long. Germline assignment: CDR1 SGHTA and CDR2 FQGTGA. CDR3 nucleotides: TGTGCCAGCAGGTTGCTCCAAAATCAGCCCCAGCATTTT. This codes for CASRLLQNQPQHF.

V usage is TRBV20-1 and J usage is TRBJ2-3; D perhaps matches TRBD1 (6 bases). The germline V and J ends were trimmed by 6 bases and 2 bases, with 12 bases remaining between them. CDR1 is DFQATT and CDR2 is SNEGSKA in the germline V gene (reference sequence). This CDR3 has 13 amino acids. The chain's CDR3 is CSALTGTTDTQYF. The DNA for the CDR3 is TGCAGTGCCTTGACAGGAACCACAGATACGCAGTATTTT.

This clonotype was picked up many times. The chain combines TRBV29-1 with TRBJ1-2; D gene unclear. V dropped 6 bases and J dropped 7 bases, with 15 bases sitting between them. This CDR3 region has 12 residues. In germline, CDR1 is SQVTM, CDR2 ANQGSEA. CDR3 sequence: CSVRTSQIGYTF. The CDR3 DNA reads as TGCAGCGTCCGGACCTCCCAGATTGGCTACACCTTC.

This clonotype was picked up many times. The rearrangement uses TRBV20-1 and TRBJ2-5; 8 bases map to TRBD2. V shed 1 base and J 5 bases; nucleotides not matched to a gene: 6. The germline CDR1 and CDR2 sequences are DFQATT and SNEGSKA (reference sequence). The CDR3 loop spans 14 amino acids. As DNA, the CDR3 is TGCAGTGCTAGAGTCAGCGGGGGCTGGGAGACCCAGTACTTC. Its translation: CSARVSGGWETQYF.

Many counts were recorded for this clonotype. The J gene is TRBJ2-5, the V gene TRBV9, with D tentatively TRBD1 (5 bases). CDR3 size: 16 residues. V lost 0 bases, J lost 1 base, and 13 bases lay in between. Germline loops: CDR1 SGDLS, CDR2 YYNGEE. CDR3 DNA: TGTGCCAGCAGCGTAGACCAGGGATTGAGCCAAGAGACCCAGTACTTC. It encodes CASSVDQGLSQETQYF.

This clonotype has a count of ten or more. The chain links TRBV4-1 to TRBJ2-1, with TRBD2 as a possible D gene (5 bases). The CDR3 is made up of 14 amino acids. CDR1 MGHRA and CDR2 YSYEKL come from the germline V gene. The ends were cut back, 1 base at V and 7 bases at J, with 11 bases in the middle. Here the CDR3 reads CASSQVGPGNEQFF. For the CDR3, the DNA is TGCGCCAGCAGCCAAGTTGGCCCGGGGAATGAGCAGTTCTTC.

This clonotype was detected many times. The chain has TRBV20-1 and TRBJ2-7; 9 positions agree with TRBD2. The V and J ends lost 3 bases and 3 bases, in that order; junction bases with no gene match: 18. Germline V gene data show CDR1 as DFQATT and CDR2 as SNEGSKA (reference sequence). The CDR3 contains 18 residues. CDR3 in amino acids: CSASSSLPAGGHIYEQYF. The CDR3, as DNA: TGCAGTGCTAGTTCATCCCTCCCAGCGGGGGGCCACATCTACGAGCAGTACTTC.

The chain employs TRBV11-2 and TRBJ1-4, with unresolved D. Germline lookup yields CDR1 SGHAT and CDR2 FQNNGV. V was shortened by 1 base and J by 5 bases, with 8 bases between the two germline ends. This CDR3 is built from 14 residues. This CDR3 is CASSLGMWNEKLFF. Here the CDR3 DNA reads TGTGCCAGCAGCTTAGGGATGTGGAATGAAAAACTGTTTTTT.

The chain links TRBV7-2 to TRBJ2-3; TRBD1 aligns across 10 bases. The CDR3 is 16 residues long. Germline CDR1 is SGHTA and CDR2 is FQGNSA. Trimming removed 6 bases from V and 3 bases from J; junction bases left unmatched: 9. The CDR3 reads CASSLSGTGVTDTQYF. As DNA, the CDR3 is TGTGCCAGCAGTTTGTCCGGGACAGGGGTAACAGATACGCAGTATTTT.